One sample yielded the 11 T cell receptor beta chains listed below, sequenced in a study of CD8 T cells in Susac syndrome. With random hexamers, 0.5 to 1 ug RNA was reverse transcribed. TCRdb reprocessed the immunoSEQ multiplex PCR reads via MiXCR and lists one record per CDR3 protein. There are about 120,000 distinct CDR3 sequences in the sample; around 90% occur only once, and roughly 0.14% lies in the top ten. The sequenced sample was CD4+ T cells from PBMCs. The receptors originated from a human donor in good health.

In DNA form, the CDR3 reads TGTGCCAGCAGTTACTCGAAAGCCAGGGGGTCCTACGAGCAGTACTTC. Its translation: CASSYSKARGSYEQYF. The chain has TRBV6-2 or TRBV6-3 and TRBJ2-7, with 7 bases identical to TRBD1. After removal of 0 bases from V and 1 base from J, the junction contained 6 bases not matched to a gene. Germline V gene data show CDR1 as MNHEY and CDR2 as SVGEGT. The CDR3 extends over 16 amino acids.

CDR3 sequence: CSVEEVGSHGYTF. CDR3 nucleotide sequence: TGCAGCGTTGAAGAAGTAGGATCACATGGCTACACCTTC. The J gene is TRBJ1-2, the V gene TRBV29-1; no clear D. The CDR3 extends over 13 amino acids. Between the trimmed V and J ends, which lost 0 bases and 6 bases, there was a span of 11 bases. The germline V gene encodes CDR1 SQVTM and CDR2 ANQGSEA.

V usage is TRBV30 and J usage is TRBJ1-1; no reliable D call. There are 12 residues in the CDR3. V was pared by 5 bases and J by 0 bases, with 7 bases between. Germline lookup yields CDR1 GTSNPN and CDR2 SVGIG (reference sequence). The CDR3: CAWGSLNTEAFF. The CDR3 region has the DNA TGTGCCTGGGGAAGCCTGAACACTGAAGCTTTCTTT.

The chain is built from TRBV18 and TRBJ2-4; D tentatively reads TRBD1 or TRBD2 (5 bases each). The CDR3 covers 14 residues. The germline V gene encodes CDR1 KGHSH and CDR2 LQKENI. V was shortened by 5 bases and J by 4 bases, with 12 bases between the two germline ends. CDR3 sequence (DNA): TGTGCCAGCTCAGGGGGTGTTGAGAAAAACATTCAGTACTTC. It is translated as CASSGGVEKNIQYF. Combining the CDR3 with reference TRBV18 and TRBJ2-4 gives the whole variable domain NAGVMQNPRHLVRRRGQEARLRCSPMKGHSHVYWYRQLPEEGLKFMVYLQKENIIDESGMPKERFSAEFPKEGPSILRIQQVVRGDSAAYFCASSGGVEKNIQYFGAGTRLSVL.

The CDR3 loop is CASSKPRTYNEKLFF. The CDR3 DNA sequence: TGTGCCAGCAGCAAACCGAGGACCTATAATGAAAAACTGTTTTTT. The chain employs TRBV21-1 and TRBJ1-4. TRBV21-1 is marked as a pseudogene. The length of the CDR3 is 15 residues.

The rearrangement links TRBV2 to TRBJ1-1; possible D gene TRBD1, 5 bases. CDR1 SNHLY and CDR2 FYNNEI come from the germline V gene. Deletions cut 2 bases from V and 5 bases from J, with 15 bases between. The CDR3 consists of 15 residues. The CDR3 DNA sequence: TGTGCCAGCAGTGAAAAATGGCAGGGTTGGACTGAAGCTTTCTTT. This translates into CASSEKWQGWTEAFF.

The sample holds a few counts of this clonotype. The V call is TRBV20-1, the J call TRBJ2-7, with 7 bases identical to TRBD1. The V gene end was trimmed by 1 base and the J gene end by 0 bases; junction bases not matched to a gene: 15. The CDR3 loop spans 18 amino acids. Germline V gene lookup returns CDR1 DFQATT and CDR2 SNEGSKA (reference sequence). The CDR3 region is CSARARTRGQRSSYEQYF. The CDR3, as DNA: TGCAGTGCTAGAGCTCGAACAAGGGGACAGAGAAGCTCCTACGAGCAGTACTTC.

V and J are TRBV4-2 and TRBJ1-4; 9 nucleotides line up with TRBD1. Germline V gene sequence: CDR1 LGHNA, CDR2 YNFKEQ. CDR3 size: 16 residues. J lost 5 bases, V lost 1 base, and 5 bases had no gene match. CDR3 amino acids: CASSQALTGGNEKLFF. The CDR3 DNA follows: TGTGCCAGCAGCCAAGCCTTGACAGGGGGAAATGAAAAACTGTTTTTT.

The chain carries TRBV7-9 and TRBJ2-5; D is unresolved. V was clipped by 0 bases and J by 5 bases, with 7 bases between them. The CDR3 extends over 13 amino acids. CDR1 and CDR2 (germline): SEHNR, FQNEAQ (reference sequence). CDR3 in amino acids: CASSLAARETQYF. Written as DNA, the CDR3 is TGTGCCAGCAGCTTAGCGGCCCGGGAGACCCAGTACTTC.

This chain links TRBV12-3 or TRBV12-4 with TRBJ2-2, with D uncertain. The germline V and J ends were trimmed by 5 bases and 0 bases, with 7 bases remaining between them. The CDR3 has 14 residues. In DNA form, the CDR3 reads TGTGCCAGCAGTCGGGCGTCGAACACCGGGGAGCTGTTTTTT. It is translated as CASSRASNTGELFF.

V gene TRBV20-1 combines with J gene TRBJ2-3, with D unclear. In germline, CDR1 is DFQATT, CDR2 SNEGSKA (reference sequence). V lost 6 bases, J lost 0 bases, and 19 bases lay in between. The CDR3 sequence is 16 residues long. CDR3 amino acids: CSAPSLIDLSTDTQYF. In DNA form, the CDR3 reads TGCAGTGCCCCGTCCCTTATTGACCTAAGCACAGATACGCAGTATTTT.